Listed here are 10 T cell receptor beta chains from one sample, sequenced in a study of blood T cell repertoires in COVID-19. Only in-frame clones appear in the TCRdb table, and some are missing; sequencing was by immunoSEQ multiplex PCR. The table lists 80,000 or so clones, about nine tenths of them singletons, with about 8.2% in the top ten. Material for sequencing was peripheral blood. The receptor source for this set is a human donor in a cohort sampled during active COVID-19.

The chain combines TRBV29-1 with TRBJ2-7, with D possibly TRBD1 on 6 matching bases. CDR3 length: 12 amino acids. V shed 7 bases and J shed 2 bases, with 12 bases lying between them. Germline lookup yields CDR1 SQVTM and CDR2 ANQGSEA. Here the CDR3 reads CSARDTAYEQYF. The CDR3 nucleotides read TGCAGCGCCCGGGACACCGCCTACGAGCAGTACTTC.

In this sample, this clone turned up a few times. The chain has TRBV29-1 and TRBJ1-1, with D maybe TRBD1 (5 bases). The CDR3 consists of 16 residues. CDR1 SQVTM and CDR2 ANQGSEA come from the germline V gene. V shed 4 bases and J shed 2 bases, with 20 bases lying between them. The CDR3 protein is CSVAPAQGMCNTEAFF. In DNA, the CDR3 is TGCAGCGTTGCTCCAGCCCAGGGAATGTGCAACACTGAAGCTTTCTTT.

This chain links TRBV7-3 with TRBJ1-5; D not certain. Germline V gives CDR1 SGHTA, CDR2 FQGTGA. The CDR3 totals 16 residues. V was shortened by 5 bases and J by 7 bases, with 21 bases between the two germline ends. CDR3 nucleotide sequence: TGTGCCAGCAGCCCTAAATCAGACCGGGTCGGGCAGCCCCAGCATTTT. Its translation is CASSPKSDRVGQPQHF.

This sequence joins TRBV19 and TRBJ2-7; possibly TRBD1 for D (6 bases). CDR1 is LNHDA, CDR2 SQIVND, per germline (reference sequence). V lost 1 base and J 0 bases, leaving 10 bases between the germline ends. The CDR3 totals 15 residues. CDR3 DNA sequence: TGTGCCAGTAGTATAGTCACAGGGAGCTCCTACGAGCAGTACTTC. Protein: CASSIVTGSSYEQYF.

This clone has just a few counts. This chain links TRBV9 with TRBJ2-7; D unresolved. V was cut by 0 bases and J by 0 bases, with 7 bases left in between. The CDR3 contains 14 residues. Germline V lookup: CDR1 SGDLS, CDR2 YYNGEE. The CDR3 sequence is CASSVGWSSYEQYF. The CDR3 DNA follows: TGTGCCAGCAGCGTAGGTTGGAGCTCCTACGAGCAGTACTTC. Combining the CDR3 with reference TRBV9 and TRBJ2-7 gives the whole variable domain DSGVTQTPKHLITATGQRVTLRCSPRSGDLSVYWYQQSLDQGLQFLIQYYNGEERAKGNILERFSAQQFPDLHSELNLSSLELGDSALYFCASSVGWSSYEQYFGPGTRLTVT.

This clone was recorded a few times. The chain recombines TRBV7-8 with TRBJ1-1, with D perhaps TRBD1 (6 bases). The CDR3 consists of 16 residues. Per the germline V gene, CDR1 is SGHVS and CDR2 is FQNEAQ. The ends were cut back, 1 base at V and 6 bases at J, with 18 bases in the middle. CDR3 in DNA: TGTGCCAGCAGCTTAGTTGTGAGGGGCAGGGGAGCTGAAGCTTTCTTT. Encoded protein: CASSLVVRGRGAEAFF.

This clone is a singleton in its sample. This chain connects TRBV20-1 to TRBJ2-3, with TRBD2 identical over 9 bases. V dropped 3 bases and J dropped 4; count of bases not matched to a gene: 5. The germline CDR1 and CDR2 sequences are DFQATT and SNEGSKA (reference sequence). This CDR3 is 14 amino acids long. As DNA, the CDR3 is TGCAGTGCTAGTCGCGCGGGAGGGCCAGATACGCAGTATTTT. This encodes CSASRAGGPDTQYF.

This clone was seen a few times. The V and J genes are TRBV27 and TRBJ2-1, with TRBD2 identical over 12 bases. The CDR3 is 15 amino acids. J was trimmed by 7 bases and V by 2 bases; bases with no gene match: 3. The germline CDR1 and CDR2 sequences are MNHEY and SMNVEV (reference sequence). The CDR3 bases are TGTGCCAGCAGTTTACTAGCGGGAGGGGGTAATGAGCAGTTCTTC. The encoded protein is CASSLLAGGGNEQFF.

The CDR3 DNA reads TGTGCCAGCAGTGAACAGGGGGACACTGAAGCTTTCTTT. Protein sequence: CASSEQGDTEAFF. The gene calls are TRBV6-1 and TRBJ1-1; the match to TRBD1 covers 7 bases. CDR1 MNHNS and CDR2 SASEGT come from the germline V gene. V was pared by 2 bases and J by 3 bases, with 0 bases of the junction left unmatched. CDR3 length: 13 amino acids.

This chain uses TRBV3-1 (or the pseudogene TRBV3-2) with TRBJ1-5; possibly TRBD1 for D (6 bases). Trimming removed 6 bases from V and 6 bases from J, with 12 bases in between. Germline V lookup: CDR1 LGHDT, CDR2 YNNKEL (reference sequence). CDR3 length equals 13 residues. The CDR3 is CASSTGIGQPQHF. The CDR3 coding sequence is TGTGCCAGCAGTACAGGGATTGGTCAGCCCCAGCATTTT.